Below, one T cell receptor beta chain is given with its context. The antigen remains unidentified. This entry is derived from a study of Graves' ophthalmopathy and Graves' hyperthyroidism. TCR beta CDR3 amplification used RNA transcripts. First-round RT-PCR used HTBI primers; second-round multiplex PCR followed. TCRdb re-derived calls from the multiplex PCR reads in MiXCR, one entry per CDR3 protein. The sample has roughly 700,000 distinct CDR3 sequences; 40% are singletons. The germline V gene has CDR1 SGHAT and CDR2 FQNNGV. V trimming: 5 bases; J trimming: 7 bases; junction bases outside the gene matches: 14. The CDR3 sequence is 16 residues long. Notes on the study in general: The study's model predicted ophthalmopathy progression at about 68% sensitivity and about 72% specificity. A majority of expanded thyroid clonotypes exceeding 0.001 frequency were likewise present in blood.

The diagnosis combined clinical symptoms, thyroxine, TRAb, thyroid ultrasound and orbital computed tomography scans. The gene calls are TRBV11-2 and TRBJ1-5; 7 positions agree with TRBD1. This clonotype was obtained from an adult man with Graves' ophthalmopathy. The source material was peripheral blood. The CDR3: CASSRKGAGMRQPQHF. The CDR3 DNA reads as TGTGCCAGCAGCCGCAAGGGGGCAGGGATGCGGCAGCCCCAGCATTTT.